Here is one T cell receptor beta chain with its context. The data originate from a study of blood T cell repertoires in COVID-19. Study summary: Acute-phase and convalescent COVID-19 samples originated in the United States, Italy and Spain.

The CDR3 is 21 residues long. V was clipped by 4 bases and J by 0 bases; unmatched bases: 14. Germline CDR1 and CDR2: LNHDA and SQIVND (reference sequence). Researchers sorted participants into cohorts using their self-reported clinical history. The protocol was immunoSEQ multiplex PCR, while the TCRdb copy is restricted to in-frame clones and leaves out a portion. Among around 300,000 clones listed, about 90% were seen once. This chain connects TRBV19 to TRBJ2-6, with 11 bases fitting TRBD1. Source material: PBMCs or T cells enriched from blood (not recorded which). This sequence originates from a woman in her late teens or twenties with acute COVID-19. The CDR3 sequence: CASSTRDRGTSPLSGANVLTF. The DNA for the CDR3 is TGTGCCAGTAGTACCCGGGACAGGGGGACTTCACCTCTCTCTGGGGCCAACGTCCTGACTTTC.